Included here is one TCR beta chain sequence, with context. The CDR3 sequence is 13 residues long. Libraries were prepared by immunoSEQ multiplex PCR; TCRdb keeps only in-frame clonotypes and omits some of them. Among 80,000 or so clones listed, around 95% were seen once. This sample is part of a study of control samples from healthy donors and cancer patients. The clonotype was recovered from a woman in her forties in good health. Sequenced material: blood. The J gene is TRBJ2-1, the V gene TRBV12-3 or TRBV12-4; D perhaps matches TRBD1 (5 bases). CDR3 sequence reads: CGIGATSTGEQFF. DNA of the CDR3: TGTGGGATTGGGGCTACTTCTACGGGTGAGCAGTTCTTC.